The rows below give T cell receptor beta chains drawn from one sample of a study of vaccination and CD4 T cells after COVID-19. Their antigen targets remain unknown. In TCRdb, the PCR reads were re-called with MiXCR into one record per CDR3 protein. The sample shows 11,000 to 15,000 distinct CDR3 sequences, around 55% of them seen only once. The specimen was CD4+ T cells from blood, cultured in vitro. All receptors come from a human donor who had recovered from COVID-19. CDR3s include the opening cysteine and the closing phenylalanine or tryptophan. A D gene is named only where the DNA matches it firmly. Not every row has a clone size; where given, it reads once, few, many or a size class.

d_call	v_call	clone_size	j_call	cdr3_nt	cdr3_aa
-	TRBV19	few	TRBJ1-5	TGTGCCAGTAGTCGGGGGGGGTGGCAGCCCCAGCATTTT	CASSRGGWQPQHF
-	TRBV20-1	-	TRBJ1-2	TGCAGTGCTAGAGACGACCGGGGAGGCTATGGCTACACCTTC	CSARDDRGGYGYTF
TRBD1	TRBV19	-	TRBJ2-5	TGTGCCAGTAGCAAACCCTCAGGGGGCGGAAAGGAGACCCAGTACTTC	CASSKPSGGGKETQYF
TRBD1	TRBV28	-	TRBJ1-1	TGTGCCAGTGGGACAGGGGCCTACACTGAAGCTTTCTTT	CASGTGAYTEAFF
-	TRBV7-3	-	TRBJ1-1	TGTGCCAGCAGCTTAACGCGGGGACCTGGCACTGAAGCTTTCTTT	CASSLTRGPGTEAFF
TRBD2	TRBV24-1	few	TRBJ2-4	TGTGCCACCAGTGCGGGGGGCATTCAGTACTTC	CATSAGGIQYF
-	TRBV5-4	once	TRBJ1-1	TGTGCCAGCAGCTTCAGGGGTTTGGCTGAAGCTTTCTTT	CASSFRGLAEAFF
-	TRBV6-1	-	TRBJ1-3	TGTGCCAGCAGTGAACTGCCGCGGGGAGGAAACACCATATATTTT	CASSELPRGGNTIYF
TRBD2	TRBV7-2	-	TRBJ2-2	TGTGCCAGCAGCTTCGCCGGGAGCGGGGCCGGGGAGCTGTTTTTT	CASSFAGSGAGELFF
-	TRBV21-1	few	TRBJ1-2	TGTGCCAGCAGCAAAGGGGACAGGGGGGAATATGGCTACACCTTC	CASSKGDRGEYGYTF
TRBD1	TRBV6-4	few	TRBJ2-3	TGTGCCAGCAGTGAGACAGGGGGCGCAGATACGCAGTATTTT	CASSETGGADTQYF
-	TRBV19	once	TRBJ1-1	TGTGCCAGTAGTAGGCAGGTCGGCACTGAAGCTTTCTTT	CASSRQVGTEAFF
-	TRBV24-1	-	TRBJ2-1	TGTGCCACCAGTGAAGCAGGGTGGAATGAGCAGTTCTTC	CATSEAGWNEQFF
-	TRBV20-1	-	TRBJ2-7	TGCAGTGCTGACAGGCCACCTACAATGGCCTACGAGCAGTACTTC	CSADRPPTMAYEQYF
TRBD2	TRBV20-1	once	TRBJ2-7	TGCAGTGCTCCGAGCGGGAGGCTCTCCTACGAGCAGTACTTC	CSAPSGRLSYEQYF
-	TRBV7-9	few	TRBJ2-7	TGTGCCAGCAGCGCTCGTAATAACGAGCAGTACTTC	CASSARNNEQYF